This T cell receptor (beta chain) is from a study of T cell responses to AZD1222 COVID-19 vaccine. Turning to the study itself: Second doses that came at about 4 or about 12 weeks were put together. Overall study results and limits: Donors were mostly white British, more females; clonal diversity possibly underestimated. Variant regions that are unmutated are reportedly the target of nearly half of spike-specific TCRs. The study identified only five to seven AZD1222 recipients as seropositive at baseline.

As for this clone: No antigen is known for it.

Sequencing was performed with immunoSEQ multiplex PCR; in TCRdb, only in-frame clones are kept and a portion is missing. The table lists 75,000 to 95,000 clones, about 88% of them singletons. V gave up 3 bases and J gave up 4 bases; unmatched junction bases: 8. The germline CDR1 and CDR2 sequences are GTSNPN and SVGIG (reference sequence). The CDR3 is 15 amino acids. The source is an adult in good health. The chain has TRBV30 and TRBJ1-3; 8 positions agree with TRBD1. The specimen was peripheral blood, collected on day 0 of AZD1222 vaccination. The CDR3 sequence is CAWSWTGWSGNTIYF. The DNA for the CDR3 is TGTGCCTGGAGCTGGACAGGGTGGTCCGGAAACACCATATATTTT. The full variable domain, in which reference TRBV30 and TRBJ1-3 provide the parts outside the CDR3, is SQTIHQWPATLVQPVGSPLSLECTVEGTSNPNLYWYRQAAGRGLQLLFYSVGIGQISSEVPQNLSASRPQDRQFILSSKKLLLSDSGFYLCAWSWTGWSGNTIYFGEGSWLTVV.